The present entry profiles one T cell receptor (beta chain) with its context. The CDR3 has 15 amino acids. Germline assignment: CDR1 SGHDN and CDR2 FVKESK. V shed 4 bases, J shed 7 bases, and the junction held 8 bases outside the gene matches. The entry originates in a study of OX40 agonist ivuxolimab in advanced cancers. Study at large: Ivuxolimab, an antibody acting as an agonist of OX40 (CD134), was used to treat patients. Partial responses were achieved by three patients, of whom one had hepatocellular carcinoma and two had cutaneous melanoma.

The table came from immunoSEQ multiplex PCR; TCRdb's copy has only in-frame clones and leaves some out. The sample lists about 57,000 clones, 87% occurring once. Sequenced material: CD4+ or CD8+ T cells sorted from blood, taken in a trial of the OX40 agonist ivuxolimab. The chain carries TRBV14 and TRBJ1-4; 8 nucleotides align to TRBD1. The TCR originated in an adult with an advanced solid tumor such as melanoma, head and neck, liver or kidney cancer. The CDR3 DNA sequence: TGTGCCAGCAGCCCCCCCGGTGACAGGGGTGAAAAACTGTTTTTT. Its protein product is CASSPPGDRGEKLFF.